These 25 T cell receptor beta chains were sequenced from one sample in a study of T cell responses to AZD1222 COVID-19 vaccine. Produced via immunoSEQ multiplex PCR; TCRdb's table is partial and in-frame only. The table has 98,000 or so clones, around 84% seen once; the top ten hold under 4%. Specimen: peripheral blood, collected on day 0 of AZD1222 vaccination. The receptors were gathered from an adult in good health.

The V gene is TRBV18, the J gene TRBJ2-3; the match to TRBD2 covers 10 bases. The CDR3 is 15 residues long. V lost 6 bases and J lost 7; bases outside the gene matches: 10. Germline lookup yields CDR1 KGHSH and CDR2 LQKENI. The CDR3 sequence: CASSRSGGASYTQYF. CDR3 DNA sequence: TGTGCCAGCTCCCGAAGCGGGGGGGCCTCGTATACGCAGTATTTT.

This clone appeared a few times. The CDR3 DNA sequence: TGTGCCACCAGTGTTTTAGGGTATGAGCAGTTCTTC. It specifies CATSVLGYEQFF. The genes are TRBV24-1 and TRBJ2-1; D remains ambiguous. The CDR3 is 12 amino acids. Germline V gene data show CDR1 as KGHDR and CDR2 as SFDVKD. Trimming removed 5 bases at V and 8 bases at J, with 9 bases between.

The rearrangement links TRBV5-4 to TRBJ2-2; D unresolved. V lost 0 bases and J lost 1, with 7 bases in between. The CDR3 sequence is 15 residues long. Germline assignment: CDR1 SGHNT and CDR2 YYREEE (reference sequence). CDR3 bases: TGTGCCAGCAGCTTGGAGCAAGGGAACACCGGGGAGCTGTTTTTT. This gives the protein CASSLEQGNTGELFF.

The gene calls are TRBV11-2 and TRBJ1-2; D is unresolved. Germline CDR1 SGHAT, CDR2 FQNNGV. Trimming cost V 0 bases and J 6 bases, with 11 bases left between them. CDR3 length: 14 amino acids. CDR3 loop: CASSLDQRIHGYTF. CDR3 in DNA: TGTGCCAGCAGCTTAGATCAACGGATCCATGGCTACACCTTC.

The chain has TRBV15 and TRBJ1-5; D not certain. Germline values: CDR1 LNHNV, CDR2 YYDKDF (reference sequence). The ends were cut back, 3 bases at V and 0 bases at J, with 9 bases in the middle. This CDR3 is built from 15 residues. CDR3 sequence: CATSRMTNSNQPQHF. The CDR3 DNA reads as TGTGCCACCAGCAGGATGACAAATAGCAATCAGCCCCAGCATTTT.

The chain has TRBV25-1 and TRBJ1-5, with D hard to call. CDR3 length: 12 amino acids. The germline V gene has CDR1 MGHDK and CDR2 SYGVNS. Trimming removed 4 bases from V and 3 bases from J, with 4 bases in between. The CDR3 nucleotides are TGTGCCAGCAGTGCCCCCAATCAGCCCCAGCATTTT. It translates to CASSAPNQPQHF.

This chain connects TRBV7-2 to TRBJ2-2, with no clear D. Looked up from germline, CDR1 is SGHTA and CDR2 is FQGNSA. This CDR3 has 15 residues. V dropped 3 bases and J dropped 1 base, with 9 bases sitting between them. The CDR3, as DNA: TGTGCCAGCAGCTTTGTGGTCGGGAACACCGGGGAGCTGTTTTTT. Amino acid sequence: CASSFVVGNTGELFF. The variable domain in full, completed from reference TRBV7-2 and TRBJ2-2, reads GAGVSQSPSNKVTEKGKDVELRCDPISGHTALYWYRQSLGQGLEFLIYFQGNSAPDKSGLPSDRFSAERTGGSVSTLTIQRTQQEDSAVYLCASSFVVGNTGELFFGEGSRLTVL.

The V and J genes are TRBV7-9 and TRBJ1-2, with a weak D call TRBD1 (5 bases). Trimming pared 1 base from V and 4 bases from J, leaving 10 bases between. The V gene's germline CDR1 is SEHNR and CDR2 FQNEAQ (reference sequence). The CDR3 contains 14 residues. CDR3 sequence reads: CASSLEVQGYGYTF. The DNA of the CDR3 is TGTGCCAGCAGCTTAGAGGTTCAGGGCTATGGCTACACCTTC.

This clone was seen a single time. The V gene is TRBV30, the J gene TRBJ2-1, with D possibly TRBD2 on 7 matching bases. Per the germline V gene, CDR1 is GTSNPN and CDR2 is SVGIG (reference sequence). V was cut by 2 bases and J by 2 bases, with 13 bases left in between. This CDR3 contains 15 residues. The CDR3 is CAWSLRGGPYNEQFF. The CDR3 DNA reads as TGTGCCTGGAGTTTGAGGGGGGGACCCTACAATGAGCAGTTCTTC.

The rearrangement joins TRBV18 to TRBJ1-2; weak D call: TRBD1 (6 bases). CDR1 and CDR2 (germline): KGHSH, LQKENI. The CDR3 spans 16 residues. The V gene lost 5 bases and the J gene lost 5 bases, with 21 bases spanning the gap. The CDR3: CASSETVPGADYGYTF. The DNA for the CDR3 is TGTGCCAGCTCAGAGACAGTTCCGGGGGCGGATTATGGCTACACCTTC.

On this clone itself: An end of the junction differs from the germline gene, which may be a read error. The J gene is TRBJ2-2, the V gene TRBV7-2; D might be TRBD1 or TRBD2, each matching 5 bases. There are 14 residues in the CDR3. CDR1 and CDR2 from the germline V gene are SGHTA and FQGNSA. The CDR3 DNA is TGTGCCAGCCGCTTTGTGGGGGACACCGGGGAGCTGTTTTTT. It codes for CASRFVGDTGELFF.

The chain links TRBV20-1 to TRBJ2-7; D remains ambiguous. V was pared by 3 bases and J by 6 bases, with 12 bases between. Germline CDR1 reads DFQATT; CDR2 reads SNEGSKA (reference sequence). The CDR3 sequence is 12 residues long. The CDR3 loop reads CSASRGVGEQYF. The CDR3, as DNA: TGCAGTGCTAGTCGTGGGGTTGGCGAGCAGTACTTC.

The chain combines TRBV7-9 with TRBJ2-7, with TRBD2 identical over 9 bases. The CDR3 sequence is 17 residues long. V shed 3 bases and J 4 bases; nucleotides not matched to a gene: 13. Germline CDR1 is SEHNR and CDR2 is FQNEAQ (reference sequence). CDR3 DNA: TGTGCCAGCAGCTTGCTACTGGTAGCGGGGGACGGGTACGAGCAGTACTTC. It codes for CASSLLLVAGDGYEQYF.

J is TRBJ2-7 and V is TRBV27; 7 bases fit TRBD2. CDR1 is MNHEY and CDR2 is SMNVEV in the germline V gene (reference sequence). The CDR3 extends over 12 amino acids. Germline trimming cut 3 bases from V and 6 bases from J; bases unmatched to any gene: 2. Here the CDR3 reads CASSFGGVEQYF. CDR3 sequence (DNA): TGTGCCAGCAGTTTTGGGGGGGTCGAGCAGTACTTC.

This chain uses TRBV4-1 with TRBJ2-7; 10 nucleotides agree with TRBD2. Germline V lookup: CDR1 MGHRA, CDR2 YSYEKL. V lost 3 bases to trimming and J lost 3 bases; unmatched junction nucleotides: 8. The CDR3 is 16 amino acids. CDR3 loop: CASSHGRLAGVYEQYF. CDR3 DNA: TGCGCCAGCAGCCACGGCCGACTAGCGGGCGTCTACGAGCAGTACTTC.

The chain links TRBV28 to TRBJ1-1, with D tentatively TRBD1 (6 bases). V shed 5 bases and J shed 4 bases, with 14 bases lying between them. This CDR3 is built from 14 residues. The germline V gene encodes CDR1 MDHEN and CDR2 SYDVKM. CDR3 bases: TGTGCCAGCAGTATCCAGGGGATAGGCACTGAAGCTTTCTTT. It translates to CASSIQGIGTEAFF.

The V gene is TRBV6-2 or TRBV6-3, the J gene TRBJ2-7; D is possibly TRBD1 (5 bases). The CDR3 is 13 amino acids. Germline-derived CDR1 and CDR2 are MNHEY and SVGEGT. V shed 6 bases and J shed 3 bases, with 12 bases lying between them. CDR3 DNA sequence: TGTGCCAGCAGCCCCCGGACACGCTACGAGCAGTACTTC. Translated: CASSPRTRYEQYF.

This chain joins TRBV2 and TRBJ1-2; a possible D gene is TRBD1 (5 bases). The CDR3 is 12 residues long. Germline lookup yields CDR1 SNHLY and CDR2 FYNNEI. Trimming shortened V by 3 bases and J by 7 bases, and 9 bases separated the two germline ends. The CDR3 reads CASSDPRAGYTF. CDR3 DNA: TGTGCCAGCAGTGACCCCAGGGCTGGCTACACCTTC.

The chain carries TRBV10-3 and TRBJ1-2; D not certain. The CDR3 is 15 amino acids. Trimming left V 4 bases short and J 5 bases short, with 17 bases between. Germline V lookup: CDR1 ENHRY, CDR2 SYGVKD. For the CDR3, the DNA is TGTGCCATCAGTGCTACACCCGGGCCGGGGTATGGCTACACCTTC. Translated, it gives CAISATPGPGYGYTF.

The J gene is TRBJ1-4, the V gene TRBV6-1; D call uncertain. The CDR3 length is 15 residues. Germline lookup yields CDR1 MNHNS and CDR2 SASEGT. V shed 3 bases and J shed 0 bases, with 8 bases lying between them. CDR3 in DNA: TGTGCCAGCAGTGAGGCGCCTGCAACTAATGAAAAACTGTTTTTT. Residues: CASSEAPATNEKLFF.

The CDR3 DNA reads as TGCAGTGCTAGGAAAGAGTCACAGTTCTTC. As protein: CSARKESQFF. The chain is built from TRBV20-1 and TRBJ2-1; D uncertain. This CDR3 contains 10 residues. Trimming removed 3 bases at V and 13 bases at J, with 10 bases between. CDR1 and CDR2 (germline): DFQATT, SNEGSKA (reference sequence).

V usage is TRBV6-6 and J usage is TRBJ2-2; no firm D call. Germline V gives CDR1 MNHNY, CDR2 SVGAGI (reference sequence). The CDR3 runs to 15 residues. DNA for the CDR3: TGTGCATCGTACCCCGGCAGGTCCAACACCGGGGAGCTGTTTTTT. It yields the protein CASYPGRSNTGELFF.

This chain's CDR3 is CASSLDIGSYNEQFF. DNA of the CDR3: TGCGCCAGCAGCCTAGACATTGGCTCCTACAATGAGCAGTTCTTC. V gene TRBV5-1 combines with J gene TRBJ2-1; D not resolved. Germline CDR1 reads SGHRS; CDR2 reads YFSETQ. The V end lost 4 bases, the J end lost 0 bases, and 11 bases lay between the germline ends. The CDR3 is 15 residues long.

The chain combines TRBV4-2 with TRBJ2-3, with 12 bases that match TRBD2. Germline loops: CDR1 LGHNA, CDR2 YNFKEQ. This CDR3 has 16 residues. J lost 4 bases, V lost 2 bases, and 4 bases had no gene match. The CDR3 coding sequence is TGTGCCAGCAGCCAAAGACTAGCGGGGGAACCAGATACGCAGTATTTT. Translation gives CASSQRLAGEPDTQYF.

The gene calls are TRBV28 and TRBJ2-5, with 8 bases identical to TRBD1. CDR1 and CDR2 (germline): MDHEN, SYDVKM. J lost 5 bases, V lost 5 bases, and 10 bases had no gene match. The CDR3 has 15 residues. The CDR3 spells CASSLPGTGFETQYF. Here the CDR3 DNA reads TGTGCCAGCAGTCTCCCCGGGACAGGTTTTGAGACCCAGTACTTC.